These 18 T cell receptor beta chains were all obtained from the same sample, sequenced in a study of cytomegalovirus exposure and HLA in healthy donors. The repertoire was sequenced with immunoSEQ multiplex PCR; TCRdb's copy has only in-frame clones and lacks some. The sample comprises about 310,000 clones, around 90% of which are singletons, and around 0.88% rests with the top ten. What was sequenced was PBMCs. These receptors all stem from a man younger than 45 in good health and CMV-seronegative.

The chain links TRBV7-9 to TRBJ2-5, with D perhaps matching TRBD2 (5 bases). The CDR3 contains 14 residues. Germline V gene sequence: CDR1 SEHNR, CDR2 FQNEAQ (reference sequence). Trimming shortened V by 3 bases and J by 2 bases, and 10 bases separated the two germline ends. CDR3 coding DNA: TGTGCCAGCAGCTTCAGCGACTATCAAGAGACCCAGTACTTC. Encoded protein: CASSFSDYQETQYF.

The chain employs TRBV7-2 and TRBJ1-1; TRBD1 matches 12 bases. V lost 4 bases, J lost 6 bases, and 6 bases stayed unmatched. The germline gives CDR1 SGHTA, CDR2 FQGNSA. The CDR3 runs to 15 residues. The CDR3 is CASSSPGQGAAEAFF. In DNA, the CDR3 is TGTGCCAGCAGCTCGCCGGGACAGGGGGCGGCTGAAGCTTTCTTT.

V is TRBV4-1 and J is TRBJ2-1, with 9 bases that match TRBD2. This CDR3 has 18 residues. Germline V gene lookup returns CDR1 MGHRA and CDR2 YSYEKL. The trim removed 0 bases at V and 8 bases at J, leaving 14 bases unmatched. The CDR3: CASSQDFFGGGAVYEQFF. The CDR3 DNA sequence: TGCGCCAGCAGCCAAGATTTTTTCGGCGGGGGGGCCGTTTATGAGCAGTTCTTC.

The V call is TRBV4-3, the J call TRBJ1-6, with a tentative D call TRBD1 (5 bases). V shed 0 bases and J shed 7 bases, with 19 bases lying between them. This CDR3 contains 18 residues. Germline V gene lookup returns CDR1 LGHNA and CDR2 YSLEER. The chain's CDR3 is CASSQDIVGREGNSPLHF. CDR3 sequence (DNA): TGCGCCAGCAGCCAAGATATCGTTGGCAGGGAGGGGAATTCACCCCTCCACTTT.

This rearrangement joins TRBV6-5 to TRBJ1-6; D gene unclear. The CDR3 has 15 residues. CDR1 is MNHEY, CDR2 SVGAGI, per germline. Trimming left V 4 bases short and J 7 bases short, with 14 bases between. The CDR3 bases are TGTGCCAGCAGTTTGGAGGCCGTTCGGAATTCACCCCTCCACTTT. It translates to CASSLEAVRNSPLHF.

This chain links TRBV4-1 with TRBJ1-4; the D gene is possibly TRBD1 (6 bases). The V end lost 0 bases, the J end lost 8 bases, and 13 bases lay between the germline ends. The CDR3 covers 15 residues. CDR1 is MGHRA, CDR2 YSYEKL, per germline. For the CDR3, the DNA is TGCGCCAGCAGCCAAGAAGGTCAGGGGCGCGAAAAACTGTTTTTT. Translating it yields CASSQEGQGREKLFF.

This chain joins TRBV19 and TRBJ2-7, with 9 bases that match TRBD1. The CDR3 is made up of 15 amino acids. CDR1 and CDR2 (germline): LNHDA, SQIVND (reference sequence). V shed 3 bases, J shed 7 bases, and the junction held 10 bases outside the gene matches. CDR3 sequence: CASSITGGALGEQYF. CDR3 DNA: TGTGCCAGTAGTATTACAGGGGGCGCTTTGGGGGAGCAGTACTTC.

Here the CDR3 reads CASSGTDSYEQYF. In DNA, the CDR3 is TGTGCCAGCAGTGGCACCGACTCCTACGAGCAGTACTTC. The chain joins TRBV6-5 to TRBJ2-7; D is undetermined. Germline V gene lookup returns CDR1 MNHEY and CDR2 SVGAGI. This CDR3 is 13 amino acids long. Trimming took off 5 bases at V and 0 bases at J, with 8 bases between the two ends.

The genes are TRBV5-4 and TRBJ2-3; the match to TRBD2 covers 10 bases. V was pared by 4 bases and J by 3 bases, with 2 bases of the junction left unmatched. The CDR3 totals 14 residues. Germline V gene sequence: CDR1 SGHNT, CDR2 YYREEE (reference sequence). The CDR3 coding sequence is TGTGCCAGCAGCATTAGCGGGGGGACAGATACGCAGTATTTT. Protein: CASSISGGTDTQYF.

This chain links TRBV2 with TRBJ1-2; 8 bases match TRBD1. Germline CDR1 is SNHLY and CDR2 is FYNNEI. The CDR3 has 13 amino acids. J lost 6 bases, V lost 9 bases, and 9 bases had no gene match. CDR3 nucleotide sequence: TGTGCCAGTCCAGGGGGCGCGGTTGATGGCTACACCTTC. Protein: CASPGGAVDGYTF.

This clone came up once. The chain is built from TRBV11-3 and TRBJ1-5; TRBD1 is a possible D gene (5 bases). The V end lost 6 bases, the J end lost 6 bases, and 12 bases lay between the germline ends. From germline, CDR1 is SGHNT and CDR2 YENEEA. The CDR3 length is 13 residues. DNA for the CDR3: TGTGCCAGCAGATGGGGGGGTCGTCAGCCCCAGCATTTT. This codes for CASRWGGRQPQHF.

Only one count was recorded for this clone. The chain couples TRBV5-6 to TRBJ1-5; D is perhaps TRBD1 (6 bases). This CDR3 contains 15 residues. The V end lost 5 bases, the J end lost 2 bases, and 14 bases lay between the germline ends. Germline CDR1 and CDR2: SGHDT and YYEEEE. For the CDR3, the DNA is TGTGCCAGCAGTTTTAAGGGGGATGGCAATCAGCCCCAGCATTTT. This encodes CASSFKGDGNQPQHF.

Regarding this clone: Within the sample, other DNA sequences also encode this same CDR3. The chain employs TRBV4-3 and TRBJ1-6; D ambiguous. The CDR3 contains 13 residues. Germline CDR1 LGHNA, CDR2 YSLEER. Trimming shortened V by 1 base and J by 6 bases, and 4 bases separated the two germline ends. CDR3 DNA: TGCGCCAGCAGCCAAGGAGCTAATTCACCCCTCCACTTT. Encoded protein: CASSQGANSPLHF.

V usage is TRBV7-7 and J usage is TRBJ2-5, with D perhaps TRBD2 (5 bases). The CDR3 consists of 15 residues. V was clipped by 5 bases and J by 4 bases, with 17 bases between them. Per the germline V gene, CDR1 is SSHAT and CDR2 is FNYEAQ (reference sequence). CDR3 sequence reads: CASSPLAGQGETQYF. The CDR3 DNA follows: TGTGCCAGCAGCCCCCTGGCGGGTCAAGGAGAGACCCAGTACTTC.

This clone was counted once. The genes are TRBV6-5 and TRBJ1-2, with D tentatively TRBD1 (5 bases). The CDR3 length is 13 residues. The V gene lost 7 bases and the J gene lost 0 bases, with 9 bases spanning the gap. Germline V gene data show CDR1 as MNHEY and CDR2 as SVGAGI. The DNA of the CDR3 is TGTGCCAGCAATCCGACAGCTAACTATGGCTACACCTTC. Amino acid sequence: CASNPTANYGYTF.

V and J are TRBV6-6 and TRBJ1-6; 7 nucleotides agree with TRBD1. The trim removed 5 bases at V and 3 bases at J, leaving 4 bases unmatched. The CDR3 runs 15 residues. Germline-derived CDR1 and CDR2 are MNHNY and SVGAGI (reference sequence). CDR3 bases: TGTGCCAGCAGTCCACAGGGGCTCTATAATTCACCCCTCCACTTT. Translating gives CASSPQGLYNSPLHF.

This chain joins TRBV27 and TRBJ2-5, with 9 bases aligning to TRBD2. Germline lookup yields CDR1 MNHEY and CDR2 SMNVEV (reference sequence). The V segment lost 4 bases and the J segment 5 bases; nucleotides outside the gene matches: 8. This CDR3 is built from 15 residues. CDR3 DNA: TGTGCCAGCAGTTCGAACCCGAGCGGGGGGGAGACCCAGTACTTC. Protein product: CASSSNPSGGETQYF.

CDR3 residues: CASSPAGQGTSPLHF. For the CDR3, the DNA is TGTGCCAGCAGCCCGGCGGGACAGGGAACTTCACCCCTCCACTTT. The chain employs TRBV6-5 and TRBJ1-6, with 9 nucleotides matching TRBD1. This CDR3 has 15 amino acids. Germline loops: CDR1 MNHEY, CDR2 SVGAGI. V trimming: 6 bases; J trimming: 9 bases; junction bases outside the gene matches: 9.